This passage covers 14 T cell receptor beta chains from one sample sequenced in a study of blood T cell repertoires in COVID-19. Clones were read by immunoSEQ multiplex PCR, and TCRdb kept only the in-frame ones, dropping some. The data hold under 200,000 clones, with around 74% observed a single time. Sample: peripheral blood. These TCRs come from a woman older than 75 with acute or convalescent COVID-19.

This rearrangement joins TRBV19 to TRBJ1-2; 7 bases are a match to TRBD1. CDR3 length equals 14 residues. The germline V gene encodes CDR1 LNHDA and CDR2 SQIVND (reference sequence). The junction had 6 bases not matched to a gene; V was cut back by 7 bases and J by 1 base. The CDR3 loop is CASNPGQLNYGYTF. The CDR3 bases are TGTGCCAGTAACCCGGGACAGCTTAACTATGGCTACACCTTC.

J is TRBJ2-2 and V is TRBV19, with D possibly matching TRBD1 (5 bases). The V end lost 11 bases, the J end lost 4 bases, and 26 bases lay between the germline ends. Germline values: CDR1 LNHDA, CDR2 SQIVND (reference sequence). This CDR3 has 17 amino acids. The CDR3 DNA is TGTGCCTCCAAGCCAGGGCGGACCCTCTGGATCACCGGGGAGCTGTTTTTT. Protein: CASKPGRTLWITGELFF.

The rearrangement uses TRBV4-1 and TRBJ1-4; D uncertain. The germline CDR1 and CDR2 sequences are MGHRA and YSYEKL. The CDR3 runs to 15 residues. With 0 bases removed from V and 3 bases from J, the gap between germline ends came to 8 bases. The CDR3 here is CASSQDGWANEKLFF. The CDR3 DNA sequence: TGCGCCAGCAGCCAAGACGGGTGGGCTAATGAAAAACTGTTTTTT.

The chain carries TRBV6-5 and TRBJ1-2; D is unresolved. Trimming stripped 6 bases from V and 13 bases from J, with 18 bases between. CDR1 is MNHEY, CDR2 SVGAGI, per germline. CDR3 length: 12 amino acids. CDR3: CASRNYLGEVTF. The CDR3 region has the DNA TGTGCCAGCAGAAACTACCTCGGGGAAGTCACCTTC.

The chain employs TRBV27 and TRBJ2-5; 11 bases agree with TRBD2. CDR3 length equals 16 residues. Looked up from germline, CDR1 is MNHEY and CDR2 is SMNVEV (reference sequence). Trimming took 0 bases from V and 3 from J; bases not matched to a gene: 3. The CDR3 is CASSLSILAGEETQYF. In DNA form, the CDR3 reads TGTGCCAGCAGTTTATCGATACTAGCGGGGGAAGAGACCCAGTACTTC.

The V gene is TRBV5-4, the J gene TRBJ1-2; 8 positions agree with TRBD1. Germline trimming cut 7 bases from V and 4 bases from J; bases unmatched to any gene: 15. CDR3 length equals 16 residues. Germline values: CDR1 SGHNT, CDR2 YYREEE (reference sequence). In DNA, the CDR3 is TGTGCCAGCGGGCCGACAGGGGACCCTCTCGGCTATGGCTACACCTTC. Translated: CASGPTGDPLGYGYTF.

The rearrangement joins TRBV19 to TRBJ2-1, with TRBD2 identical over 7 bases. Germline V gives CDR1 LNHDA, CDR2 SQIVND (reference sequence). The CDR3 runs to 15 residues. V trimming: 7 bases; J trimming: 2 bases; junction bases outside the gene matches: 8. In DNA, the CDR3 is TGTGCCAGTAAAGAAGGACTAGACCCCTACAATGAGCAGTTCTTC. This encodes CASKEGLDPYNEQFF.

V is TRBV4-2 and J is TRBJ1-2, with 8 positions matching TRBD1. J lost 10 bases, V lost 0 bases, and 10 bases had no gene match. This CDR3 region has 15 residues. Germline V gene data show CDR1 as LGHNA and CDR2 as YNFKEQ. CDR3 in amino acids: CASSQDRSDRADYTF. DNA of the CDR3: TGTGCCAGCAGCCAAGATCGGTCGGACAGGGCTGACTACACCTTC.

The chain recombines TRBV6-2 or TRBV6-3 with TRBJ2-1, with 11 bases matching TRBD2. V shed 6 bases and J 7 bases; nucleotides not matched to a gene: 8. Germline CDR1 is MNHEY and CDR2 is SVGEGT. The CDR3 contains 15 residues. The CDR3 DNA sequence: TGTGCCAGCAGCCCCGGGACTAGCGGTATTAATGAGCAGTTCTTC. It translates to CASSPGTSGINEQFF.

J is TRBJ2-7 and V is TRBV6-1, with unresolved D. This CDR3 has 14 residues. The germline V gene encodes CDR1 MNHNS and CDR2 SASEGT. V gave up 5 bases and J gave up 2 bases, with 13 bases separating them. The CDR3 loop reads CASSLRAATYEQYF. CDR3 bases: TGTGCCAGCAGTTTAAGAGCTGCCACCTACGAGCAGTACTTC.

This clone was found a few times. The chain employs TRBV10-2 and TRBJ1-6; no definite D call. V was trimmed by 8 bases and J by 3 bases, leaving 14 bases between them. The CDR3 spans 15 residues. Germline V gene data show CDR1 as WSHSY and CDR2 as SAAADI. The CDR3 is CASALGGDYNSPLHF. Here the CDR3 DNA reads TGCGCCAGCGCCCTCGGAGGTGACTATAATTCACCCCTCCACTTT.

This chain links TRBV12-3 or TRBV12-4 with TRBJ1-1, with D tentatively TRBD1 (5 bases). V was trimmed by 4 bases and J by 1 base, leaving 7 bases between them. This CDR3 has 13 amino acids. CDR3 region: CASSYRGNTEAFF. CDR3 coding DNA: TGTGCCAGCAGTTATAGGGGGAACACTGAAGCTTTCTTT.

This rearrangement joins TRBV5-1 to TRBJ2-7, with D perhaps TRBD1 (6 bases). CDR1 and CDR2 from the germline V gene are SGHRS and YFSETQ. This CDR3 has 17 amino acids. Trimming removed 4 bases at V and 6 bases at J, with 26 bases between. CDR3 region: CASSPRGNRQVQGEQYF. The CDR3 DNA sequence: TGCGCCAGCAGCCCACGAGGGAATCGACAGGTTCAAGGCGAGCAGTACTTC.

This clone was detected once. The rearrangement links TRBV5-1 to TRBJ1-4; D ambiguous. Germline-derived CDR1 and CDR2 are SGHRS and YFSETQ. The germline V and J ends were trimmed by 1 base and 3 bases, with 10 bases remaining between them. This CDR3 has 15 residues. The CDR3 DNA follows: TGCGCCAGCAGCTTGTGGGCACAGCCTAATGAAAAACTGTTTTTT. Translating gives CASSLWAQPNEKLFF.